This TCR beta chain was found in a study of blood T cell repertoires in COVID-19. Study information: COVID-19 samples collected from the United States, Italy and Spain covered acute and convalescent phases. In each case, the material was cDNA or gDNA derived from T cells, B-cell-depleted T cells, or PBMCs.

Study processing details: Cell counts per sample came from amplifying reference gene primers. Sequenced by immunoSEQ multiplex PCR; TCRdb stores in-frame clones only, minus some. The V and J calls and the clone size are those of that table, but D and trimming were determined from the DNA. Of around 130,000 clones in the sample, around 89% are singletons; the top ten hold around 18%. The CDR3 covers 14 residues. Deletions cut 4 bases from V and 4 bases from J, with 13 bases between. The germline V gene has CDR1 SGHVS and CDR2 FQNEAQ. The receptor comes from a man between 50 and 59 years old with active or convalescent COVID-19. Sequenced material: peripheral blood. The chain employs TRBV7-8 and TRBJ1-1; a possible D gene is TRBD1 (6 bases). DNA of the CDR3: TGTGCCAGCAGCTGGGGGCAGGGTTTCACTGAAGCTTTCTTT. This sequence encodes CASSWGQGFTEAFF.